This T cell receptor (beta chain) was identified in a study of shared clonotypes between healthy human individuals. Data came from immunoSEQ multiplex PCR; TCRdb stores just in-frame clones and leaves some out. The table lists 1,500,000 or so clones, less than 99% of them singletons. Germline CDR1 is SGHVS and CDR2 is FQNEAQ. V dropped 4 bases and J dropped 10; count of bases not matched to a gene: 10. The CDR3 runs 17 residues. The TCR comes from a man aged 25-45 years in good health. Source material: naive CD4+ T cells sorted from blood. The subset denotes: CD45RA+ positively selected. V usage is TRBV7-8 and J usage is TRBJ2-1; 16 bases match TRBD2. CDR3 region: CASSSPLGLAGGGEQFF. CDR3 DNA: TGTGCCAGCAGCTCCCCTCTGGGACTAGCGGGAGGGGGGGAGCAGTTCTTC.